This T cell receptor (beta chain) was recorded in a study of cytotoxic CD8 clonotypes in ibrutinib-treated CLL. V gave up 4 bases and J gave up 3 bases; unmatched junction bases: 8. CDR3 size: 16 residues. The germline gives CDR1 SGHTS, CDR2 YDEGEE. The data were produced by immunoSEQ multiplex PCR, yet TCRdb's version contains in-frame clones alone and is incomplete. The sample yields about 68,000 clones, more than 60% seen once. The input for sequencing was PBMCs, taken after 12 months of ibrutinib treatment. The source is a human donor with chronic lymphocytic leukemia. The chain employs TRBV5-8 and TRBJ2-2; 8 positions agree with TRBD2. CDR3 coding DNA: TGTGCCAGCAGCCCCCGTAGCGGGAAAGACACCGGGGAGCTGTTTTTT. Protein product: CASSPRSGKDTGELFF.